This record looks at one T cell receptor beta chain sequence and its context. There are 19 residues in the CDR3. Germline V gene lookup returns CDR1 SGDLS and CDR2 YYNGEE. With V trimmed by 1 base and J by 0 bases, 11 bases remained unmatched. This sample is part of a study of cytomegalovirus exposure and HLA in healthy donors. Researchers ran the PCR with 60 Vbeta and 13 Jbeta primers. Sequenced by immunoSEQ multiplex PCR; TCRdb stores in-frame clones only, minus some. In the table there are around 80,000 clones, around 60% of which are singletons. The rearrangement uses TRBV9 and TRBJ2-1, with 9 bases aligning to TRBD2. Sequencing input: PBMCs. The source is a male donor in good health and CMV-seropositive. The CDR3, as DNA: TGTGCCAGCAGCGTAAGGACTAGCGTCGCTTCAAGCTCCTACAATGAGCAGTTCTTC. Its translation is CASSVRTSVASSSYNEQFF.